The 22 T cell receptor beta chains below come from one sample, sequenced in a study of blood T cell repertoires in COVID-19. Sequenced by immunoSEQ multiplex PCR; TCRdb stores in-frame clones only, minus some. This table has 140,000 to 150,000 clones, over 80% appearing once. The sample was peripheral blood. The receptors here all came from a woman aged 45 to 65 with acute or convalescent COVID-19.

In this sample, this clone turned up once. The V and J genes are TRBV27 and TRBJ1-1; D not resolved. This CDR3 contains 13 residues. Looked up from germline, CDR1 is MNHEY and CDR2 is SMNVEV (reference sequence). V lost 6 bases to trimming and J lost 4 bases, with 12 bases between them. The CDR3 loop reads CASRRGRGTEAFF. The CDR3 DNA reads as TGTGCCAGCAGGCGGGGTCGGGGCACTGAAGCTTTCTTT.

The rearrangement links TRBV11-2 to TRBJ1-1, with 11 bases identical to TRBD1. CDR3 length: 14 residues. The germline CDR1 and CDR2 sequences are SGHAT and FQNNGV. V dropped 3 bases and J dropped 3; count of bases not matched to a gene: 0. In DNA, the CDR3 is TGTGCCAGCAGCTTGGGACAGGGGGACACTGAAGCTTTCTTT. Translating gives CASSLGQGDTEAFF.

The V and J genes are TRBV11-2 and TRBJ1-2, with 7 bases matching TRBD1. The CDR3 sequence is 14 residues long. Germline CDR1 and CDR2: SGHAT and FQNNGV. Trimming at V came to 0 bases and at J to 9 bases, leaving 7 bases not matched to a gene. The CDR3 protein is CASSLERAGGSYTF. The CDR3 coding sequence is TGTGCCAGCAGCTTAGAAAGGGCAGGGGGGAGCTACACCTTC.

This clone was counted once. V gene TRBV14 combines with J gene TRBJ2-1, with 12 bases aligning to TRBD2. The V segment lost 1 base and the J segment 6 bases; nucleotides outside the gene matches: 1. Germline CDR1 is SGHDN and CDR2 is FVKESK. The CDR3 is 15 amino acids. Here the CDR3 reads CASSQGLAGVNEQFF. The CDR3 DNA reads as TGTGCCAGCAGCCAAGGACTAGCGGGGGTCAATGAGCAGTTCTTC.

The rearrangement links TRBV2 to TRBJ2-1; TRBD2 is a possible D gene (5 bases). The CDR3 has 17 residues. Looked up from germline, CDR1 is SNHLY and CDR2 is FYNNEI. The V end lost 4 bases, the J end lost 1 base, and 17 bases lay between the germline ends. The CDR3 DNA follows: TGTGCCAGCAGTGGGGTTCGGTCTCCGGGGTCCTACAATGAGCAGTTCTTC. Encoded protein: CASSGVRSPGSYNEQFF.

The chain is built from TRBV2 and TRBJ1-2; 12 bases are shared with TRBD1. V was clipped by 2 bases and J by 2 bases; unmatched bases: 3. The CDR3 sequence is 16 residues long. CDR1 is SNHLY and CDR2 is FYNNEI in the germline V gene. CDR3 amino acids: CASSEMGTGGNYGYTF. CDR3 in DNA: TGTGCCAGCAGTGAAATGGGGACAGGGGGCAACTATGGCTACACCTTC.

The chain employs TRBV27 and TRBJ1-1; D gene ambiguous. Trimming left V 0 bases short and J 1 base short, with 6 bases between. Germline CDR1 MNHEY, CDR2 SMNVEV (reference sequence). The CDR3 extends over 14 amino acids. The DNA of the CDR3 is TGTGCCAGCAGTTTATCATACAGGAACACTGAAGCTTTCTTT. Protein: CASSLSYRNTEAFF.

This clone has just a few counts. The rearrangement joins TRBV18 to TRBJ1-1, with 9 bases matching TRBD1. Germline V gene sequence: CDR1 KGHSH, CDR2 LQKENI. This CDR3 is built from 16 residues. Trimming took 3 bases from V and 5 from J; bases not matched to a gene: 10. CDR3 bases: TGTGCCAGCTCACCTCTTCTAGGACAGGGGAGGACTGAAGCTTTCTTT. Protein sequence: CASSPLLGQGRTEAFF.

The genes are TRBV7-9 and TRBJ1-2; the D is unclear. CDR3 size: 13 residues. V dropped 7 bases and J dropped 3 bases, with 12 bases sitting between them. The germline gives CDR1 SEHNR, CDR2 FQNEAQ (reference sequence). The CDR3 nucleotides read TGTGCCAGCACCAATGCCAGGCACTATGGCTACACCTTC. Its translation: CASTNARHYGYTF. The full variable domain, with the rest looked up from reference TRBV7-9 and TRBJ1-2, is DTGVSQNPRHKITKRGQNVTFRCDPISEHNRLYWYRQTLGQGPEFLTYFQNEAQLEKSRLLSDRFSAERPKGSFSTLEIQRTEQGDSAMYLCASTNARHYGYTFGSGTRLTVV.

This chain connects TRBV11-2 to TRBJ2-5, with D possibly matching TRBD1 (5 bases). Trimming cost V 3 bases and J 4 bases, with 9 bases left between them. Germline V gives CDR1 SGHAT, CDR2 FQNNGV. The CDR3 runs 13 residues. CDR3 nucleotide sequence: TGTGCCAGCAGCTTGGGTCAGGGAGAGACCCAGTACTTC. Translation: CASSLGQGETQYF.

This rearrangement joins TRBV7-9 to TRBJ1-1, with D perhaps matching TRBD1 (6 bases). The CDR3 extends over 13 amino acids. The V gene's germline CDR1 is SEHNR and CDR2 FQNEAQ (reference sequence). Deletions cut 6 bases from V and 7 bases from J, with 15 bases between. The CDR3 is CASRYSGGGEAFF. DNA for the CDR3: TGTGCCAGCAGATATTCGGGGGGCGGTGAAGCTTTCTTT. Full variable domain (missing parts from reference TRBV7-9 and TRBJ1-1): DTGVSQNPRHKITKRGQNVTFRCDPISEHNRLYWYRQTLGQGPEFLTYFQNEAQLEKSRLLSDRFSAERPKGSFSTLEIQRTEQGDSAMYLCASRYSGGGEAFFGQGTRLTVV.

V gene TRBV18 combines with J gene TRBJ1-5; D is ambiguous. This CDR3 contains 14 residues. From germline, CDR1 is KGHSH and CDR2 LQKENI. V was pared by 1 base and J by 8 bases, with 12 bases between. The CDR3 bases are TGTGCCAGCTCACCACAGGCCGGGAGGGAGCCCCAGCATTTT. Amino acids: CASSPQAGREPQHF.

This sequence joins TRBV19 and TRBJ2-3; 9 bases fit TRBD2. Trimming took 3 bases from V and 2 from J; bases not matched to a gene: 3. Germline V gene sequence: CDR1 LNHDA, CDR2 SQIVND (reference sequence). This CDR3 comprises 15 residues. CDR3 in amino acids: CASSISGGPTDTQYF. The CDR3 region has the DNA TGTGCCAGTAGTATCAGCGGGGGGCCCACAGATACGCAGTATTTT. Based on the CDR3 plus reference TRBV19 and TRBJ2-3, the full variable domain is DGGITQSPKYLFRKEGQNVTLSCEQNLNHDAMYWYRQDPGQGLRLIYYSQIVNDFQKGDIAEGYSVSREKKESFPLTVTSAQKNPTAFYLCASSISGGPTDTQYFGPGTRLTVL.

The rearrangement joins TRBV7-3 to TRBJ2-1; no firm D call. Germline V gives CDR1 SGHTA, CDR2 FQGTGA. Trimming took 0 bases from V and 10 from J, leaving 10 bases between them. This CDR3 contains 13 residues. The CDR3 DNA follows: TGTGCCAGCAGCTTAACGAAGCCTAGGGAGCAGTTCTTC. Protein: CASSLTKPREQFF. The whole variable domain, filled in from reference TRBV7-3 and TRBJ2-1, reads GAGVSQTPSNKVTEKGKYVELRCDPISGHTALYWYRQSLGQGPEFLIYFQGTGAADDSGLPNDRFFAVRPEGSVSTLKIQRTERGDSAVYLCASSLTKPREQFFGPGTRLTVL.

The CDR3 reads CASSTQLPSGANVLTF. DNA of the CDR3: TGTGCCAGCAGTACACAGCTACCCTCTGGGGCCAACGTCCTGACTTTC. The V gene is TRBV5-8, the J gene TRBJ2-6; D ambiguous. V was trimmed by 5 bases and J by 0 bases, leaving 12 bases between them. CDR1 is SGHTS and CDR2 is YDEGEE in the germline V gene. CDR3 length: 16 residues.

The chain joins TRBV6-5 to TRBJ2-7; TRBD2 matches 8 bases. V lost 1 base, J lost 0 bases, and 5 bases stayed unmatched. This CDR3 comprises 16 residues. Germline CDR1 and CDR2: MNHEY and SVGAGI. The CDR3 spells CASSYFPAGGSYEQYF. DNA for the CDR3: TGTGCCAGCAGTTACTTTCCCGCGGGGGGCTCCTACGAGCAGTACTTC.

The rearrangement joins TRBV10-3 to TRBJ2-3; no clear D gene. V dropped 4 bases and J dropped 3 bases, with 8 bases sitting between them. Per germline, CDR1 ENHRY and CDR2 SYGVKD. The CDR3 totals 13 residues. In DNA, the CDR3 is TGTGCCATCAGTGTGACGGGTACAGATACGCAGTATTTT. Amino acid sequence: CAISVTGTDTQYF.

The rearrangement links TRBV6-6 to TRBJ1-5; 8 bases are shared with TRBD1. V trimming: 5 bases; J trimming: 1 base; junction bases outside the gene matches: 7. Germline V gives CDR1 MNHNY, CDR2 SVGAGI (reference sequence). The length of the CDR3 is 16 residues. The CDR3 DNA is TGTGCCAGCAGTACAAGACAGGGGTCGAGCAATCAGCCCCAGCATTTT. This codes for CASSTRQGSSNQPQHF.

The rearrangement uses TRBV7-6 and TRBJ2-7; D gene ambiguous. CDR3 length: 15 amino acids. The germline V gene has CDR1 SGHVS and CDR2 FNYEAQ. The V gene lost 5 bases and the J gene lost 2 bases, with 16 bases spanning the gap. The CDR3 protein is CASSLGGAETYEQYF. For the CDR3, the DNA is TGTGCCAGCAGCCTCGGCGGCGCAGAAACCTACGAGCAGTACTTC.

J is TRBJ2-7 and V is TRBV11-3; 8 positions match TRBD1. Germline V CDR1 and CDR2: SGHNT, YENEEA. V lost 5 bases to trimming and J lost 3 bases; unmatched junction nucleotides: 3. The CDR3 runs 13 residues. CDR3 in DNA: TGTGCCAGCAGCCCGGGACAGGACTACGAGCAGTACTTC. This translates into CASSPGQDYEQYF.

V is TRBV27 and J is TRBJ2-7, with 12 bases lining up with TRBD2. CDR3 size: 15 residues. Per the germline V gene, CDR1 is MNHEY and CDR2 is SMNVEV (reference sequence). V lost 6 bases to trimming and J lost 6 bases; unmatched junction nucleotides: 9. The CDR3 sequence: CASRKLAGGLGEQYF. The CDR3 DNA sequence: TGTGCCAGCAGAAAACTAGCGGGAGGTTTGGGCGAGCAGTACTTC.

This sequence joins TRBV5-1 and TRBJ1-4; 8 bases line up with TRBD1. The CDR3 length is 15 residues. Germline V gene data show CDR1 as SGHRS and CDR2 as YFSETQ. The V gene end was trimmed by 4 bases and the J gene end by 3 bases; junction bases not matched to a gene: 5. CDR3: CASSAGQGSNEKLFF. CDR3 coding DNA: TGCGCCAGCAGCGCAGGACAGGGTTCTAATGAAAAACTGTTTTTT.